The clone carrying this T cell receptor beta chain was observed a handful of times. The data originate from a study of blood T cells in healthy people across ages. The individuals who served as donors were healthy Caucasians living in Russia, aged roughly 6 to 100. Combining a sample-barcoded 5' primer with a J-beta primer mix, a second PCR ran for about 7 to 12 cycles. Via MiXCR, TCRdb re-called the 5' RACE reads, giving one row per CDR3 protein. The table includes about a million distinct CDR3 sequences, roughly 50% detected once. This receptor was identified in a woman aged 55-70 years in good health. Sequenced: blood.

Here the CDR3 DNA reads TGCAGCGATCGGACAGGGGGTGCTAATACGCAGTATTTT. It encodes CSDRTGGANTQYF. This chain links TRBV29-1 with TRBJ2-3, with 10 bases matching TRBD1. This CDR3 has 13 amino acids. The germline V gene encodes CDR1 SQVTM and CDR2 ANQGSEA. Losses at the gene ends were 7 bases for V and 7 bases for J; bases not matched to a gene: 8.